Below are 20 T cell receptor beta chains sequenced from a single sample in a study of cytomegalovirus exposure and HLA in healthy donors. PCR used 60 Vbeta primers and 13 Jbeta primers. Only in-frame clones appear in the TCRdb table, and some are missing; sequencing was by immunoSEQ multiplex PCR. The table includes some 110,000 clones, 70% detected once. Input material: PBMCs. These receptors came from a man younger than 45 in good health and CMV-seropositive.

V and J are TRBV11-2 and TRBJ2-1; 10 positions agree with TRBD1. CDR3 length equals 17 residues. Trimming took 4 bases from V and 3 from J; bases not matched to a gene: 9. Germline lookup yields CDR1 SGHAT and CDR2 FQNNGV. CDR3 coding DNA: TGTGCCAGCAGCTCAATCGACAGGGGGCCATTCTACAATGAGCAGTTCTTC. This encodes CASSSIDRGPFYNEQFF.

This rearrangement joins TRBV7-9 to TRBJ1-4, with TRBD1 identical over 9 bases. CDR1 is SEHNR, CDR2 FQNEAQ, per germline (reference sequence). The CDR3 contains 14 residues. Germline trimming cut 5 bases from V and 8 bases from J; bases unmatched to any gene: 6. The CDR3 coding sequence is TGTGCCAGCAGCCAGGGACAGGGAAGGGAAAAACTGTTTTTT. Translation gives CASSQGQGREKLFF.

The V gene is TRBV13, the J gene TRBJ2-1; 7 bases line up with TRBD2. Germline lookup yields CDR1 PRHDT and CDR2 FYEKMQ (reference sequence). The CDR3 length is 16 residues. Trimming cost V 0 bases and J 9 bases; bases outside gene matches: 11. Here the CDR3 DNA reads TGTGCCAGCAGCTTAGGTCTTCTAGCGGTTAGGTTTGAGCAGTTCTTC. This codes for CASSLGLLAVRFEQFF.

J is TRBJ2-7 and V is TRBV29-1; 7 bases agree with TRBD1. V shed 6 bases and J 2 bases; nucleotides not matched to a gene: 7. Germline values: CDR1 SQVTM, CDR2 ANQGSEA. The CDR3 covers 13 residues. The CDR3 sequence: CSVGDDRAYEQYF. The CDR3 nucleotides read TGCAGCGTGGGGGACGACAGGGCCTACGAGCAGTACTTC.

This sequence joins TRBV15 and TRBJ1-1; TRBD1 agrees at 8 bases. Germline assignment: CDR1 LNHNV and CDR2 YYDKDF (reference sequence). Unmatched junction bases numbered 14, after V lost 0 bases and J lost 11 bases. The length of the CDR3 is 16 residues. The CDR3 reads CATSRDLGTGGSKAFF. CDR3 nucleotides: TGTGCCACCAGCAGAGATCTTGGAACAGGGGGTTCGAAGGCTTTCTTT.

The rearrangement uses TRBV29-1 and TRBJ1-1, with D unclear. Per the germline V gene, CDR1 is SQVTM and CDR2 is ANQGSEA. This CDR3 has 10 residues. Trimming removed 3 bases at V and 7 bases at J, with 6 bases between. The CDR3, as DNA: TGCAGCGTTGAGGCGGGTGAAGCTTTCTTT. Translated: CSVEAGEAFF.

The chain uses TRBV7-9 and TRBJ2-1, with 7 bases that match TRBD2. The J segment lost 2 bases and the V segment lost 5 bases, leaving 6 bases of the junction unmatched. CDR3 length: 15 amino acids. CDR1 is SEHNR and CDR2 is FQNEAQ in the germline V gene (reference sequence). The CDR3 bases are TGTGCCAGCAGCCCGTCTAGCGGCCCCTACAATGAGCAGTTCTTC. Translating gives CASSPSSGPYNEQFF.

The chain joins TRBV9 to TRBJ2-5, with D possibly matching TRBD2 (5 bases). Germline V gene sequence: CDR1 SGDLS, CDR2 YYNGEE. V dropped 2 bases and J dropped 3 bases, with 8 bases sitting between them. The CDR3 has 13 residues. The CDR3 is CASSVGAEETQYF. For the CDR3, the DNA is TGTGCCAGCAGCGTGGGAGCGGAAGAGACCCAGTACTTC. Full variable domain (missing parts from reference TRBV9 and TRBJ2-5): DSGVTQTPKHLITATGQRVTLRCSPRSGDLSVYWYQQSLDQGLQFLIQYYNGEERAKGNILERFSAQQFPDLHSELNLSSLELGDSALYFCASSVGAEETQYFGPGTRLLVL.

The gene calls are TRBV5-6 and TRBJ2-5, with 12 bases aligning to TRBD2. The CDR3 is made up of 15 amino acids. The trim removed 2 bases at V and 4 bases at J, leaving 3 bases unmatched. The V gene's germline CDR1 is SGHDT and CDR2 YYEEEE. The CDR3 nucleotides read TGTGCCAGCAGCTTCGGACTAGCGGGACCAGAGACCCAGTACTTC. It specifies CASSFGLAGPETQYF. Looking up the rest from reference TRBV5-6 and TRBJ2-5 gives the full variable domain: DAGVTQSPTHLIKTRGQQVTLRCSPKSGHDTVSWYQQALGQGPQFIFQYYEEEERQRGNFPDRFSGHQFPNYSSELNVNALLLGDSALYLCASSFGLAGPETQYFGPGTRLLVL.

This chain connects TRBV21-1 to TRBJ1-2. TRBV21-1 is an annotated pseudogene. This CDR3 comprises 18 residues. In nucleotides, the CDR3 is TGTGCCAGCAGCAAAGCGGGGACCGACCAGTCAAGCGGGAATGGCTACACCTTC. This codes for CASSKAGTDQSSGNGYTF.

The chain recombines TRBV30 with TRBJ2-5, with 10 positions matching TRBD1. The germline V gene has CDR1 GTSNPN and CDR2 SVGIG (reference sequence). The CDR3 is 13 residues long. V lost 5 bases to trimming and J lost 4 bases; unmatched junction nucleotides: 4. For the CDR3, the DNA is TGTGCCTGGGGGACAGGGGTACGAGAGACCCAGTACTTC. Translating it yields CAWGTGVRETQYF.

J is TRBJ1-2 and V is TRBV9; D ambiguous. CDR1 is SGDLS and CDR2 is YYNGEE in the germline V gene. Trimming pared 5 bases from V and 2 bases from J, leaving 13 bases between. This CDR3 comprises 14 residues. The CDR3 protein is CASRATGSNYGYTF. The CDR3 coding sequence is TGTGCCAGCAGGGCGACTGGGTCAAACTATGGCTACACCTTC.

This chain joins TRBV5-6 and TRBJ1-1; TRBD1 matches 7 bases. Losses at the gene ends were 3 bases for V and 5 bases for J; bases not matched to a gene: 4. The CDR3 contains 13 residues. The germline gives CDR1 SGHDT, CDR2 YYEEEE. The CDR3 nucleotides are TGTGCCAGCAGCTCCGGGACAGAAACTGAAGCTTTCTTT. Protein product: CASSSGTETEAFF.

This clone was found once. The chain is built from TRBV6-1 and TRBJ1-1; TRBD1 matches 8 bases. The V gene's germline CDR1 is MNHNS and CDR2 SASEGT. The CDR3 spans 14 residues. With 4 bases clipped from V and 3 bases from J, the junction kept 4 bases outside the gene matches. The CDR3, as DNA: TGTGCCAGCAGTGTCATGGACAGGGACACTGAAGCTTTCTTT. This gives the protein CASSVMDRDTEAFF.

The chain has TRBV27 and TRBJ2-3, with TRBD2 matching 8 bases. Germline V lookup: CDR1 MNHEY, CDR2 SMNVEV (reference sequence). This CDR3 region has 13 residues. V dropped 8 bases and J dropped 4; count of bases not matched to a gene: 5. This CDR3 reads CASVGLAADTQYF. DNA of the CDR3: TGTGCCAGCGTTGGACTAGCCGCAGATACGCAGTATTTT.

The chain carries TRBV5-4 and TRBJ2-5, with 8 bases identical to TRBD1. Germline loops: CDR1 SGHNT, CDR2 YYREEE (reference sequence). CDR3 length: 13 amino acids. With 4 bases clipped from V and 6 bases from J, the junction kept 5 bases outside the gene matches. For the CDR3, the DNA is TGTGCCAGCAGCCCCGGACAGGGAAAGACCCAGTACTTC. Its protein is CASSPGQGKTQYF. The variable domain in full, completed from reference TRBV5-4 and TRBJ2-5, reads ETGVTQSPTHLIKTRGQQVTLRCSSQSGHNTVSWYQQALGQGPQFIFQYYREEENGRGNFPPRFSGLQFPNYSSELNVNALELDDSALYLCASSPGQGKTQYFGPGTRLLVL.

The chain carries TRBV5-1 and TRBJ2-7; maybe TRBD2 (6 bases). Germline V gene sequence: CDR1 SGHRS, CDR2 YFSETQ. CDR3 size: 16 residues. The V and J ends lost 0 bases and 5 bases respectively, with 18 bases between them. CDR3 sequence: CASSLGLPWDFDEQYV. In DNA form, the CDR3 reads TGCGCCAGCAGCTTGGGCCTGCCTTGGGACTTTGACGAGCAGTACGTC.

The chain joins TRBV27 to TRBJ1-5; D is perhaps TRBD1 (6 bases). This CDR3 is 14 amino acids long. Between the trimmed V and J ends, which lost 6 bases and 0 bases, there was a span of 9 bases. The V gene's germline CDR1 is MNHEY and CDR2 SMNVEV (reference sequence). CDR3 in DNA: TGTGCCAGCAGCGACAGGCTTAGCAATCAGCCCCAGCATTTT. This gives the protein CASSDRLSNQPQHF.

The genes are TRBV11-2 and TRBJ2-3; 14 nucleotides align to TRBD2. Germline assignment: CDR1 SGHAT and CDR2 FQNNGV. The CDR3 totals 18 residues. V shed 4 bases, J shed 2 bases, and the junction held 8 bases outside the gene matches. CDR3 loop: CASSSTGTSGSITDTQYF. The CDR3 nucleotides read TGTGCCAGCAGCTCGACCGGGACTAGCGGGAGTATCACAGATACGCAGTATTTT. The variable domain in full, with the rest retrieved from reference TRBV11-2 and TRBJ2-3, is EAGVAQSPRYKIIEKRQSVAFWCNPISGHATLYWYQQILGQGPKLLIQFQNNGVVDDSQLPKDRFSAERLKGVDSTLKIQPAKLEDSAVYLCASSSTGTSGSITDTQYFGPGTRLTVL.

The chain is built from TRBV4-1 and TRBJ2-7; 8 bases align to TRBD1. CDR1 MGHRA and CDR2 YSYEKL come from the germline V gene. V lost 3 bases to trimming and J lost 6 bases; unmatched junction nucleotides: 13. This CDR3 spans 16 amino acids. This CDR3 reads CASSQGAGGVESEQYV. Here the CDR3 DNA reads TGCGCCAGCAGCCAGGGGGCAGGGGGCGTTGAATCCGAGCAGTACGTC.